This TCR beta chain was identified in a study of control samples from healthy donors and cancer patients. This table comes from immunoSEQ multiplex PCR, and its TCRdb copy is limited to in-frame clones, with some not included. Counted here are some 140,000 clones, roughly 90% occurring once; the ten biggest clones make up roughly 12%. The CDR3 extends over 12 amino acids. V was cut by 3 bases and J by 7 bases, with 10 bases left in between. The germline gives CDR1 DFQATT, CDR2 SNEGSKA (reference sequence). J is TRBJ2-1 and V is TRBV20-1; the D gene is possibly TRBD2 (6 bases). Sequencing used blood. This clonotype originated in a young man in good health. In nucleotides, the CDR3 is TGCAGTGCTAGTTTTGCGGGGAATGAGCAGTTCTTC. Residues: CSASFAGNEQFF.